Here is one T cell receptor (beta chain) with its context. Its antigen is unknown. These data originate in a study of beta chain features in type 1 diabetes. Study findings and constraints: Type 1 diabetes patients had TCRB CDR3s that were shorter (moderately but significantly so) in all four CD4+ subsets.

What was sequenced were expressed TCRB transcripts, since all of the isolated RNA had been reverse transcribed. This table comes from immunoSEQ multiplex PCR, and its TCRdb copy is limited to in-frame clones, with some not included. Here the sample spans over 650,000 clones, about 14% being singletons. This CDR3 comprises 12 residues. Germline values: CDR1 SGDLS, CDR2 YYNGEE. Between the trimmed V and J ends, which lost 4 bases and 2 bases, there was a span of 5 bases. The V and J genes are TRBV9 and TRBJ2-3; D ambiguous. This sequence was found in a man aged 18-30 years with type 1 diabetes. What was sequenced was naive CD4+ T cells from blood. The CDR3 DNA is TGTGCCAGCAGCAGGAACACAGATACGCAGTATTTT. It specifies CASSRNTDTQYF.